This passage covers 25 T cell receptor beta chains from one sample sequenced in a study of CD8 T cells in Susac syndrome. RNA in amounts of about 0.45 to 1 ug was reverse transcribed with random hexamers. A single record per CDR3 protein comes from TCRdb applying MiXCR to the immunoSEQ multiplex PCR reads. The data contain about 430,000 distinct CDR3 sequences, roughly 85% of them singletons. The sequencing sample was made of CD8+ T cells from PBMCs. The origin of the receptors is a human donor with multiple sclerosis.

The chain couples TRBV29-1 to TRBJ2-2; TRBD1 agrees at 9 bases. V was pared by 6 bases and J by 5 bases, with 7 bases of the junction left unmatched. Germline-derived CDR1 and CDR2 are SQVTM and ANQGSEA. The CDR3 has 14 amino acids. CDR3 bases: TGCAGCGTGTACGGGACAGGGAATACCGGGGAGCTGTTTTTT. Translating it yields CSVYGTGNTGELFF.

The chain employs TRBV20-1 and TRBJ1-3, with D hard to call. Germline V CDR1 and CDR2: DFQATT, SNEGSKA (reference sequence). V lost 2 bases to trimming and J lost 0 bases, with 8 bases between them. The CDR3 length is 14 residues. The chain's CDR3 is CSARPRASGNTIYF. The CDR3 DNA sequence: TGCAGTGCTAGACCCCGGGCCTCTGGAAACACCATATATTTT.

This chain joins TRBV5-1 and TRBJ2-3; 11 nucleotides match TRBD2. The CDR3 totals 15 residues. The junction had 4 bases not matched to a gene; V was cut back by 2 bases and J by 5 bases. Germline-derived CDR1 and CDR2 are SGHRS and YFSETQ. CDR3 nucleotides: TGCGCCAGCAGCTTAGTAGCGGGGGGGCAAGATACGCAGTATTTT. It encodes CASSLVAGGQDTQYF.

For the CDR3, the DNA is TGCGCCAGCTGCAACACCGGGGAGCTGTTTTTT. It encodes CASCNTGELFF. This rearrangement joins TRBV10-2 to TRBJ2-2; no clear D gene. Trimming removed 8 bases at V and 2 bases at J, with 3 bases between. The germline V gene encodes CDR1 WSHSY and CDR2 SAAADI. This CDR3 spans 11 amino acids.

This chain joins TRBV7-9 and TRBJ2-3, with D perhaps given as TRBD1 or TRBD2 (5 bases each). Trimming removed 9 bases at V and 5 bases at J, with 9 bases between. Germline assignment: CDR1 SEHNR and CDR2 FQNEAQ (reference sequence). This CDR3 spans 11 amino acids. The chain's CDR3 is CARGVGDTQYF. The CDR3 bases are TGTGCCAGGGGGGTAGGAGATACGCAGTATTTT.

The gene calls are TRBV28 and TRBJ2-7; D may correspond to TRBD1 or TRBD2 (5 bases each). The V gene's germline CDR1 is MDHEN and CDR2 SYDVKM. This CDR3 is 14 amino acids long. Trimming took 6 bases from V and 1 from J, leaving 13 bases between them. The CDR3 loop is CASSQPGGSYEQYF. Here the CDR3 DNA reads TGTGCCAGCAGCCAACCTGGGGGTTCCTACGAGCAGTACTTC. The whole variable domain, filled in from reference TRBV28 and TRBJ2-7, reads DVKVTQSSRYLVKRTGEKVFLECVQDMDHENMFWYRQDPGLGLRLIYFSYDVKMKEKGDIPEGYSVSREKKERFSLILESASTNQTSMYLCASSQPGGSYEQYFGPGTRLTVT.

This clonotype was counted a single time. This chain uses TRBV7-9 with TRBJ2-2; D is undetermined. Germline V lookup: CDR1 SEHNR, CDR2 FQNEAQ (reference sequence). V lost 7 bases to trimming and J lost 2 bases, with 11 bases between them. The CDR3 is made up of 14 amino acids. In nucleotides, the CDR3 is TGTGCCAGCACCATCACCTCTAACACCGGGGAGCTGTTTTTT. As protein: CASTITSNTGELFF.

This sequence joins TRBV5-6 and TRBJ1-1; no clear D gene. Per the germline V gene, CDR1 is SGHDT and CDR2 is YYEEEE. V was shortened by 2 bases and J by 3 bases, with 5 bases between the two germline ends. The CDR3 has 12 residues. CDR3 in amino acids: CASSFAYTEAFF. The DNA of the CDR3 is TGTGCCAGCAGCTTTGCTTACACTGAAGCTTTCTTT.

The genes are TRBV11-2 and TRBJ2-7; D is possibly TRBD1 (6 bases). V was cut by 10 bases and J by 7 bases, with 17 bases left in between. The germline V gene encodes CDR1 SGHAT and CDR2 FQNNGV. This CDR3 comprises 12 residues. Here the CDR3 DNA reads TGTGCCACCGGGACAACTGGCTGGGAGCAGTACTTC. It yields the protein CATGTTGWEQYF.

The rearrangement uses TRBV27 and TRBJ1-1; no definite D call. Germline CDR1 is MNHEY and CDR2 is SMNVEV (reference sequence). This CDR3 spans 14 amino acids. The ends were cut back, 2 bases at V and 5 bases at J, with 12 bases in the middle. The CDR3 here is CASSLGVETTEAFF. In nucleotides, the CDR3 is TGTGCCAGCAGTTTAGGGGTTGAGACAACTGAAGCTTTCTTT.

The gene calls are TRBV12-5 and TRBJ2-7; 9 nucleotides align to TRBD2. CDR1 is LGHNT and CDR2 is FRNRAP in the germline V gene. This CDR3 is 15 amino acids long. With 6 bases clipped from V and 3 bases from J, the junction kept 9 bases outside the gene matches. The CDR3 reads CASGGAGGEIYEQYF. The CDR3 nucleotides are TGTGCTAGTGGCGGAGCGGGAGGTGAGATCTACGAGCAGTACTTC.

This chain links TRBV21-1 with TRBJ2-5; TRBD2 was called by the table and not checked on the DNA. TRBV21-1 constitutes a pseudogene. The CDR3 loop spans 15 amino acids. The CDR3 bases are TGTGCCAGCAGCATACACCGGGAGGTCGAAGAGACCCAGTACTTC. This gives the protein CASSIHREVEETQYF.

This clonotype has more than one count but fewer than ten. For the CDR3, the DNA is TGCGCCAGCAGTGGGGGCGGCGAGCAGTACTTC. Translated, it gives CASSGGGEQYF. The chain has TRBV10-1 and TRBJ2-7; perhaps TRBD1 as D (5 bases). Trimming stripped 4 bases from V and 6 bases from J, with 7 bases between. CDR3 length equals 11 residues. The V gene's germline CDR1 is WNHNN and CDR2 SYGVQD (reference sequence).

The chain couples TRBV2 to TRBJ1-2, with 8 bases lining up with TRBD1. Per germline, CDR1 SNHLY and CDR2 FYNNEI. The junction had 8 bases not matched to a gene; V was cut back by 6 bases and J by 8 bases. This CDR3 comprises 13 residues. In DNA form, the CDR3 reads TGTGCCAGCAGACGGACAGGGATGAGGGGCTACACCTTC. Translating gives CASRRTGMRGYTF.

The chain is built from TRBV27 and TRBJ2-1; TRBD2 matches at 7 bases. CDR3 length equals 17 residues. Germline V CDR1 and CDR2: MNHEY, SMNVEV (reference sequence). V was clipped by 5 bases and J by 6 bases; unmatched bases: 16. CDR3 in DNA: TGTGCCAGCAGTCCCCTCCAATGGGGCGGGAGTTCCAATGAGCAGTTCTTC. Amino acid sequence: CASSPLQWGGSSNEQFF.

The chain links TRBV4-1 to TRBJ1-5; the D gene is possibly TRBD1 (6 bases). Deletions cut 0 bases from V and 12 bases from J, with 9 bases between. The CDR3 totals 12 residues. Germline lookup yields CDR1 MGHRA and CDR2 YSYEKL. This CDR3 is CASSQEGGVQHF. CDR3 nucleotides: TGCGCCAGCAGCCAAGAAGGGGGTGTCCAGCATTTT.

The chain recombines TRBV30 with TRBJ1-5; 7 bases map to TRBD1. The CDR3 loop spans 15 amino acids. V was pared by 5 bases and J by 0 bases, with 7 bases of the junction left unmatched. The germline CDR1 and CDR2 sequences are GTSNPN and SVGIG (reference sequence). The CDR3 region is CAWDSGTVSNQPQHF. DNA of the CDR3: TGTGCCTGGGATTCCGGGACAGTTAGCAATCAGCCCCAGCATTTT.

The V and J genes are TRBV29-1 and TRBJ1-2, with D tentatively TRBD1 (5 bases). The CDR3 consists of 15 residues. The V gene lost 3 bases and the J gene lost 1 base, with 15 bases spanning the gap. CDR1 is SQVTM and CDR2 is ANQGSEA in the germline V gene. CDR3 in amino acids: CSVEDLPGINYGYTF. CDR3 nucleotides: TGCAGCGTTGAGGATCTTCCAGGGATTAACTATGGCTACACCTTC.

The chain couples TRBV7-9 to TRBJ2-7; D is perhaps TRBD1 (5 bases). The germline CDR1 and CDR2 sequences are SEHNR and FQNEAQ (reference sequence). V shed 6 bases and J shed 2 bases, with 11 bases lying between them. The CDR3 spans 13 residues. The CDR3 DNA follows: TGTGCCAGCAGTTCTGGCAGGGCCTACGAGCAGTACTTC. Protein product: CASSSGRAYEQYF.

V is TRBV19 and J is TRBJ2-4, with 7 bases that match TRBD2. The ends lost 5 bases at V and 5 bases at J; junction bases unmatched: 12. The CDR3 runs 16 residues. Germline V gene sequence: CDR1 LNHDA, CDR2 SQIVND (reference sequence). The CDR3 region is CASSGFAGDAENIQYF. The CDR3 nucleotides are TGTGCCAGTAGTGGTTTCGCGGGGGATGCGGAAAACATTCAGTACTTC.

In its sample, this clonotype was seen once. V is TRBV5-8 and J is TRBJ1-2; D is ambiguous. V dropped 2 bases and J dropped 8 bases, with 13 bases sitting between them. The CDR3 contains 13 residues. Germline loops: CDR1 SGHTS, CDR2 YDEGEE. The CDR3 protein is CASSFRRVGGYTF. Written as DNA, the CDR3 is TGTGCCAGCAGCTTCCGTCGGGTAGGGGGCTACACCTTC.

The chain has TRBV28 and TRBJ2-3; 10 bases line up with TRBD2. Germline CDR1 and CDR2: MDHEN and SYDVKM. Trimming cost V 4 bases and J 5 bases; bases outside gene matches: 9. This CDR3 is built from 16 residues. CDR3 amino acids: CASSSLAGGGGDTQYF. CDR3 coding DNA: TGTGCCAGCAGTTCTTTAGCGGGAGGAGGAGGAGATACGCAGTATTTT.

The chain couples TRBV12-5 to TRBJ1-2; D is undetermined. Germline V gene data show CDR1 as LGHNT and CDR2 as FRNRAP. V was clipped by 1 base and J by 0 bases, with 12 bases between them. The CDR3 has 16 amino acids. As DNA, the CDR3 is TGTGCTAGTGGTTTGGGTTCCAGCTTGCCTAACTATGGCTACACCTTC. The encoded protein is CASGLGSSLPNYGYTF.

The V call is TRBV30, the J call TRBJ1-4; possible D gene TRBD1, 5 bases. The germline V and J ends were trimmed by 3 bases and 4 bases, with 12 bases remaining between them. CDR3 length: 14 residues. CDR1 GTSNPN and CDR2 SVGIG come from the germline V gene (reference sequence). CDR3 coding DNA: TGTGCCTGGAGCGCGGGACGGATTAATGAAAAACTGTTTTTT. This encodes CAWSAGRINEKLFF.

The chain links TRBV7-9 to TRBJ1-4; 7 nucleotides match TRBD1. CDR1 SEHNR and CDR2 FQNEAQ come from the germline V gene (reference sequence). V lost 5 bases to trimming and J lost 7 bases; unmatched junction nucleotides: 13. CDR3 length: 16 residues. This CDR3 is CASSPREGALLEKLFF. For the CDR3, the DNA is TGTGCCAGCAGCCCGCGGGAGGGGGCCCTACTTGAAAAACTGTTTTTT.